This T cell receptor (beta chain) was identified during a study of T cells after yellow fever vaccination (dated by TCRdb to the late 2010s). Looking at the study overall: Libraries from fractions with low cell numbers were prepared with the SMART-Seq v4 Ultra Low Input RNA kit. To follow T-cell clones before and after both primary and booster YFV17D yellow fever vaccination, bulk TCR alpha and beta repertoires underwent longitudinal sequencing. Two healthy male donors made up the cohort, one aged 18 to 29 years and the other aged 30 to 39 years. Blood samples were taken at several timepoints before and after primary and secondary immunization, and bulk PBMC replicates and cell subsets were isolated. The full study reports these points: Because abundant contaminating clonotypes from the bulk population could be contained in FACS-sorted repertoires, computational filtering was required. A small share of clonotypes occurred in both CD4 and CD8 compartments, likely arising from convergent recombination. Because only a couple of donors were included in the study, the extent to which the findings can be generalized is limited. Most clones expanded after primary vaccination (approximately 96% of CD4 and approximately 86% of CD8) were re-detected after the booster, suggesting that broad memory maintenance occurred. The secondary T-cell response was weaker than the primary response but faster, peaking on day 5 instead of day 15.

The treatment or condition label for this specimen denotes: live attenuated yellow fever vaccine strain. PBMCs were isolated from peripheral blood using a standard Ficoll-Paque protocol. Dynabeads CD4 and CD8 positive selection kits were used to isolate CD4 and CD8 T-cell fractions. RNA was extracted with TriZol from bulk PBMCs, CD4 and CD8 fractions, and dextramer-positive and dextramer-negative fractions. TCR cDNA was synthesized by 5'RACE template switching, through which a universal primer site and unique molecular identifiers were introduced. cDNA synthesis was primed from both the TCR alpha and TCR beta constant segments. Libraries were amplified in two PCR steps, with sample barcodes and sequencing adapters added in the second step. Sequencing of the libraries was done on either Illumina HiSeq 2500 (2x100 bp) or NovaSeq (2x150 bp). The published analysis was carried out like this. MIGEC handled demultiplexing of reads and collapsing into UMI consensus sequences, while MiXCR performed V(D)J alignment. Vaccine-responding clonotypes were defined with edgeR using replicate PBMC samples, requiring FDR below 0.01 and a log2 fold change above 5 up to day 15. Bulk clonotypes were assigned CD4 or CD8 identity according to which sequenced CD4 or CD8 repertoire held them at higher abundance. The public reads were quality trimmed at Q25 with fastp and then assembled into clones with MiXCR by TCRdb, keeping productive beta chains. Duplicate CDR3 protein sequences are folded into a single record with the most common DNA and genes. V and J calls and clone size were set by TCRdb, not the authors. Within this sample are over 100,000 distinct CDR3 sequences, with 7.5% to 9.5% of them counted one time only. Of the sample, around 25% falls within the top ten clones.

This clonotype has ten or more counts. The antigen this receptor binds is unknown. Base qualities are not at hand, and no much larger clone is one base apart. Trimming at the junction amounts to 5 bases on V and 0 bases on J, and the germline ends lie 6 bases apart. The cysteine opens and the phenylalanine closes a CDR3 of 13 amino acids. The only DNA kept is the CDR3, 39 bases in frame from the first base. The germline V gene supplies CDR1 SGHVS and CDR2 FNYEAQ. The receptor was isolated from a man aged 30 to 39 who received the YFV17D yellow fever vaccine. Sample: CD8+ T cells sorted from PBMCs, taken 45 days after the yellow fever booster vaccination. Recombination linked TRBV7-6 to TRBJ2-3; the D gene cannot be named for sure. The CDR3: CASSTQSTDTQYF. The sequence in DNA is TGTGCCAGCAGCACCCAGAGCACAGATACGCAGTATTTT.